This is a list of T cell receptor beta chains from one sample in a study of Graves' ophthalmopathy and Graves' hyperthyroidism. TCRdb used MiXCR to reprocess the multiplex PCR reads, holding one entry per CDR3 protein. Altogether a few hundred thousand distinct CDR3 sequences are present, about 15% being singletons, with the ten largest covering 2% to 3%. The sample taken for sequencing was peripheral blood. These receptors were collected from an adult woman with stable Graves' hyperthyroidism. Both conserved end residues are part of each CDR3. The D gene is left open where the match is weak. The size field is filled for only some rows; it gives once, few, many or a size class.

v_gene: TRBV7-2
abundance: many
d_gene: NA
j_gene: TRBJ2-7
len: 18
CDR3nt: TGTGCCAGCAGCTTAGCCTTAGGACTCACAGGGCCAACCTACGAGCAGTACTTC
CDR3aa: CASSLALGLTGPTYEQYF

v_gene: TRBV12-1
abundance: NA
d_gene: NA
j_gene: TRBJ1-6
len: 13
CDR3nt: TGTTCCTGCAGGGACACGACAAATTCACCCCTCCACTTT
CDR3aa: CSCRDTTNSPLHF

v_gene: TRBV12-3/TRBV12-4
abundance: many
d_gene: NA
j_gene: TRBJ1-1
len: 14
CDR3nt: TGTGCCAGCAGTCCGGGGGGCTCGAACACTGAAGCTTTCTTT
CDR3aa: CASSPGGSNTEAFF

v_gene: TRBV4-3
abundance: many
d_gene: NA
j_gene: TRBJ1-1
len: 14
CDR3nt: TGCGCCAGCAGCCAAACCACAGTGAACACTGAAGCTTTCTTT
CDR3aa: CASSQTTVNTEAFF

v_gene: TRBV3-1
abundance: many
d_gene: NA
j_gene: TRBJ1-2
len: 13
CDR3nt: TGTGCCAGCAGCCAAGTCAGGGGACACGGCTACACCTTC
CDR3aa: CASSQVRGHGYTF

v_gene: TRBV10-2
abundance: NA
d_gene: NA
j_gene: TRBJ1-2
len: 15
CDR3nt: TGCGCCAGCAGTGAGTCTGTTGACAGCTTCTATGGCTACACCTTC
CDR3aa: CASSESVDSFYGYTF

v_gene: TRBV28
abundance: many
d_gene: TRBD1
j_gene: TRBJ2-7
len: 17
CDR3nt: TGTGCCAGCAGTTTCTCGGGACAGGGGTTCGGTTGGCACGAGCAGTACTTC
CDR3aa: CASSFSGQGFGWHEQYF

v_gene: TRBV27
abundance: NA
d_gene: NA
j_gene: TRBJ2-5
len: 14
CDR3nt: TGTGCCAGCAGTTTATCGCAGGGATGGAAGACCCAGTACTTC
CDR3aa: CASSLSQGWKTQYF

v_gene: TRBV20-1
abundance: many
d_gene: NA
j_gene: TRBJ2-7
len: 13
CDR3nt: TGCAGTGCTAGTACCCCCGGGAATGGCGAGCAGTACTTC
CDR3aa: CSASTPGNGEQYF

v_gene: TRBV27
abundance: many
d_gene: TRBD2
j_gene: TRBJ2-1
len: 17
CDR3nt: TGTGCCAGCAGTTCCCAACCGGGACAGTTAGCGGGAGGGGAGCAGTTCTTC
CDR3aa: CASSSQPGQLAGGEQFF

v_gene: TRBV28
abundance: many
d_gene: TRBD2
j_gene: TRBJ2-7
len: 15
CDR3nt: TGTGCCAGCAGTTTGACCGGGAGGGGTCCCTACGAGCAGTACTTC
CDR3aa: CASSLTGRGPYEQYF

v_gene: TRBV20-1
abundance: many
d_gene: TRBD2
j_gene: TRBJ2-5
len: 16
CDR3nt: TGCAGCGCTCTGGGTTTGGCGGGAGGGCCCCAAGAGACCCAGTACTTC
CDR3aa: CSALGLAGGPQETQYF

v_gene: TRBV28
abundance: NA
d_gene: NA
j_gene: TRBJ2-2
len: 14
CDR3nt: TGTGCCACCACCTCGGGGGAGCACACCGGGGAGCTGTTTTTT
CDR3aa: CATTSGEHTGELFF

v_gene: TRBV3-1
abundance: NA
d_gene: NA
j_gene: TRBJ2-1
len: 13
CDR3nt: TGTGCCAGCAGCCAAGTGGGGTACAATGAGCAGTTCTTC
CDR3aa: CASSQVGYNEQFF

v_gene: TRBV11-2
abundance: many
d_gene: NA
j_gene: TRBJ1-3
len: 17
CDR3nt: TGTGCCAGCAGCCGAACGCTTCAGGACTACTCTGGAAACACCATATATTTT
CDR3aa: CASSRTLQDYSGNTIYF

v_gene: TRBV25-1
abundance: few
d_gene: TRBD1
j_gene: TRBJ2-6
len: 19
CDR3nt: TGTGCCAGCAGTGGGTGGACAGGGAAGAGGGCCTCTGGGGCCAACGTCCTGACTTTC
CDR3aa: CASSGWTGKRASGANVLTF

v_gene: TRBV7-9
abundance: many
d_gene: TRBD2
j_gene: TRBJ2-7
len: 15
CDR3nt: TGTGCCAGCAGCTTAGAGGGAGGGGCATCCTACGAGCAGTACTTC
CDR3aa: CASSLEGGASYEQYF

v_gene: TRBV5-1
abundance: NA
d_gene: TRBD1
j_gene: TRBJ2-5
len: 15
CDR3nt: TGCGCCAGCAGCGGGGGACAGGGGGCAGGAGGGACCCAGTACTTC
CDR3aa: CASSGGQGAGGTQYF

v_gene: TRBV12-3/TRBV12-4
abundance: many
d_gene: TRBD1
j_gene: TRBJ2-5
len: 14
CDR3nt: TGTGCCAGCAGTCAATGGACAGGGGGCCCCTCTCAGTACTTC
CDR3aa: CASSQWTGGPSQYF

v_gene: TRBV20-1
abundance: many
d_gene: TRBD2
j_gene: TRBJ2-4
len: 16
CDR3nt: TGCAGTGCTAGAGGACTAGCGGGAGAGGCCAAAAACATTAAGTACTTC
CDR3aa: CSARGLAGEAKNIKYF

v_gene: TRBV9
abundance: many
d_gene: NA
j_gene: TRBJ1-3
len: 16
CDR3nt: TGTGCCAGCAGCGTAGGGCGGGGGTATGGTGGAAACACCATATATTTT
CDR3aa: CASSVGRGYGGNTIYF

v_gene: TRBV27
abundance: many
d_gene: TRBD2
j_gene: TRBJ2-7
len: 13
CDR3nt: TGTGCCAGCCAGGAGGCGGGAGTCAACGAGCAGTACTTC
CDR3aa: CASQEAGVNEQYF

v_gene: TRBV30
abundance: NA
d_gene: NA
j_gene: TRBJ1-3
len: 12
CDR3nt: TGTGCCTGGAGGGGCTCTGGAAACACCATATATTTT
CDR3aa: CAWRGSGNTIYF

v_gene: TRBV25-1
abundance: many
d_gene: NA
j_gene: TRBJ2-7
len: 14
CDR3nt: TGTGCCAGCAGTCAGCAGGGCTTACTAATCGGGCAGTACTTC
CDR3aa: CASSQQGLLIGQYF

v_gene: TRBV12-3/TRBV12-4
abundance: many
d_gene: TRBD1
j_gene: TRBJ2-5
len: 14
CDR3nt: TGTGCCAGCAGTCCGCTGGACAGGGGAGAGACCCAGTACTTC
CDR3aa: CASSPLDRGETQYF

v_gene: TRBV4-2
abundance: few
d_gene: NA
j_gene: TRBJ1-5
len: 18
CDR3nt: TGTGCCAGCAGCATTACCAACACCAGGGCGGGTGGCAATCAGCCCCAGCATTTT
CDR3aa: CASSITNTRAGGNQPQHF

v_gene: TRBV6-1
abundance: NA
d_gene: NA
j_gene: TRBJ1-1
len: 11
CDR3nt: TGTGCCAACCGGCCAACTCCTGAAGCTTTCTTT
CDR3aa: CANRPTPEAFF

v_gene: TRBV20-1
abundance: many
d_gene: TRBD2
j_gene: TRBJ2-2
len: 19
CDR3nt: TGCAGTGCTAGAGACGTTGGACTAGCGCCCAATCCAAACACCGGGGAGCTGTTTTTT
CDR3aa: CSARDVGLAPNPNTGELFF

v_gene: TRBV10-3
abundance: many
d_gene: NA
j_gene: TRBJ1-5
len: 17
CDR3nt: TGTGCCATCAGTGAGGATCGGGGGATCGGCAGCAATCAGCCCCAGCATTTT
CDR3aa: CAISEDRGIGSNQPQHF

v_gene: TRBV15
abundance: NA
d_gene: TRBD1
j_gene: TRBJ2-5
len: 14
CDR3nt: TGTGCCACCAGTGACCGGACAGGGGAAGAGACCCAGTACTTC
CDR3aa: CATSDRTGEETQYF

v_gene: TRBV6-5
abundance: many
d_gene: NA
j_gene: TRBJ2-7
len: 13
CDR3nt: TGTGCCAGCAGTTACAAAGTATCCCGGGAGCAGTACTTC
CDR3aa: CASSYKVSREQYF

v_gene: TRBV25-1
abundance: many
d_gene: NA
j_gene: TRBJ1-2
len: 13
CDR3nt: TGTGCCAGCAGTGAAGGCACAGGGCGCGGCTACACCTTC
CDR3aa: CASSEGTGRGYTF

v_gene: TRBV15
abundance: many
d_gene: TRBD1
j_gene: TRBJ2-4
len: 15
CDR3nt: TGTGCCACCAGCAGAGGGACAGGGGCCAAAAACATTCAGTACTTC
CDR3aa: CATSRGTGAKNIQYF

v_gene: TRBV6-1
abundance: NA
d_gene: NA
j_gene: TRBJ1-5
len: 14
CDR3nt: TGTGCCAGCAGTGACGGAAGCGAGAATCAGCCCCAGCATTTT
CDR3aa: CASSDGSENQPQHF

v_gene: TRBV7-8
abundance: many
d_gene: TRBD1
j_gene: TRBJ2-7
len: 16
CDR3nt: TGTGCCAGCAGCTTATTAGGGGGACAGGGACCCTACGAGCAGTACTTC
CDR3aa: CASSLLGGQGPYEQYF

v_gene: TRBV2
abundance: many
d_gene: TRBD1
j_gene: TRBJ1-5
len: 14
CDR3nt: TGTGCCAGCAGTGACCCAGGGGGGCATCAGCCCCAGCATTTT
CDR3aa: CASSDPGGHQPQHF

v_gene: TRBV20-1
abundance: few
d_gene: NA
j_gene: TRBJ1-1
len: 13
CDR3nt: TGCAGTGCTAGAGATCGGGTGGGGGAGGAAGCTTTCTTT
CDR3aa: CSARDRVGEEAFF

v_gene: TRBV2
abundance: NA
d_gene: NA
j_gene: TRBJ2-2
len: 12
CDR3nt: TGTGCCAGCAGTGGGGATGCCGGGGAGCTGTTTTTT
CDR3aa: CASSGDAGELFF